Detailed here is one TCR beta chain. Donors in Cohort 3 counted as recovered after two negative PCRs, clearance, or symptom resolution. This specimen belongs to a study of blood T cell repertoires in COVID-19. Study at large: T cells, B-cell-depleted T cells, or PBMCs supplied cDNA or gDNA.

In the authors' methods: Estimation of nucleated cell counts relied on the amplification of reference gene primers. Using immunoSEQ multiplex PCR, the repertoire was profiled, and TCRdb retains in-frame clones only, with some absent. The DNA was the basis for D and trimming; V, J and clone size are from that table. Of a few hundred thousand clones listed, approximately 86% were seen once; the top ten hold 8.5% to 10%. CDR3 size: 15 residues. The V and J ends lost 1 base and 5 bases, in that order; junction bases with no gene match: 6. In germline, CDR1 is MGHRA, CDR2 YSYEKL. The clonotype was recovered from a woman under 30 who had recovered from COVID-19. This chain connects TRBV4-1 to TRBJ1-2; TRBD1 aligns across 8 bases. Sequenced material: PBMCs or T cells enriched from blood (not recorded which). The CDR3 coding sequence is TGCGCCAGCAGCCAAGCGGGACAGGACCTTTATGGCTACACCTTC. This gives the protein CASSQAGQDLYGYTF.